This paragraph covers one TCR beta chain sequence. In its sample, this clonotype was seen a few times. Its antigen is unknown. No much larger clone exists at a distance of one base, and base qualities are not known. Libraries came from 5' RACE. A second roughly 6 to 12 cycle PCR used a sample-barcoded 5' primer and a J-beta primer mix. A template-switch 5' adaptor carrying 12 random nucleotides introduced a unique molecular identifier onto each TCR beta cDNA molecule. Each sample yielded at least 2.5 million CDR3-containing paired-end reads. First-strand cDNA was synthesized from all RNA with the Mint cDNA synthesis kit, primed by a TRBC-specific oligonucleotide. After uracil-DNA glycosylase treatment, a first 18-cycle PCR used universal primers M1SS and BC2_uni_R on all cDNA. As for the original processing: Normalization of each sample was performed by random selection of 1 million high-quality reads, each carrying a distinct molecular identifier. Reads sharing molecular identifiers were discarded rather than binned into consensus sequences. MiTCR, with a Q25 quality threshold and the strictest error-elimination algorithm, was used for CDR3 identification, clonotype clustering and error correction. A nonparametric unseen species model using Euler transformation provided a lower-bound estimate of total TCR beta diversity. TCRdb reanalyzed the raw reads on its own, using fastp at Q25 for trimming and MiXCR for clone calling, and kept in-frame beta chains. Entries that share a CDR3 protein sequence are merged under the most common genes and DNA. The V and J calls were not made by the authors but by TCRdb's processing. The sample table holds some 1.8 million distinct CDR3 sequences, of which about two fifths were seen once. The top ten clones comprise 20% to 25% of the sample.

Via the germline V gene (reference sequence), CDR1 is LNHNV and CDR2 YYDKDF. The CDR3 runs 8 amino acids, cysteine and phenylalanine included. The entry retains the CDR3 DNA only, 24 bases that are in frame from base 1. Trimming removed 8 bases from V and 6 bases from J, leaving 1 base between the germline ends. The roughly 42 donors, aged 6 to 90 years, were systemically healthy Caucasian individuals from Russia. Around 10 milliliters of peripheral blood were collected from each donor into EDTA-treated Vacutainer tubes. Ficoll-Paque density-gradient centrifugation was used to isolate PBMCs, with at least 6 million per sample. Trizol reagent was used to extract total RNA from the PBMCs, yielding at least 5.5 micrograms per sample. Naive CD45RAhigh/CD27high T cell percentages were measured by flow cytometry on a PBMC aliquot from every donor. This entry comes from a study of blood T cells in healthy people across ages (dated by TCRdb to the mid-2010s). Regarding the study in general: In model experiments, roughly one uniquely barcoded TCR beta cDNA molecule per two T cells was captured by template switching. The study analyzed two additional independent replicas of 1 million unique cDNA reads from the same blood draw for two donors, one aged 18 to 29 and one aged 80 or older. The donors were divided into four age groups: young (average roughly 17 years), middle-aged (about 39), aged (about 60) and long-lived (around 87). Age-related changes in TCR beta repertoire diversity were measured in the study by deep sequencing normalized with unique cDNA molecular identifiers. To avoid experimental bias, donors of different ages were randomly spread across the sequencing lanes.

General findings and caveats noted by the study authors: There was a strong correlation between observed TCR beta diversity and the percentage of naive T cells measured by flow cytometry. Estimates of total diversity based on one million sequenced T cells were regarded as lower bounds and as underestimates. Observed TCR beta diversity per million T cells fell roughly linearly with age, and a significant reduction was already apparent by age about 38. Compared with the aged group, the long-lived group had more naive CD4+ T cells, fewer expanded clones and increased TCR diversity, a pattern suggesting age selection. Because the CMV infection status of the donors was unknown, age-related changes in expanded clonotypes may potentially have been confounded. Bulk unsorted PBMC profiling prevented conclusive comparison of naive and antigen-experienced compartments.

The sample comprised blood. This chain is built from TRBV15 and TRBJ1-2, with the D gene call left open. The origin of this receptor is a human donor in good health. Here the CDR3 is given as CATHGYTF. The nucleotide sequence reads TGTGCCACCCATGGCTACACCTTC.